This TCR beta chain was retrieved from a study of blood T cell repertoires in COVID-19. In the source study's methods: The assay estimated nucleated cells by amplifying reference gene primers. Sequenced by immunoSEQ multiplex PCR; TCRdb stores in-frame clones only, minus some. V, J and clone size are taken as reported in that table, and D and trimming were inferred from the DNA itself. Here the sample spans 150,000 or so clones, 70% to 90% being singletons. Per germline, CDR1 SNHLY and CDR2 FYNNEI. The CDR3 has 16 residues. The V gene end was trimmed by 7 bases and the J gene end by 3 bases; junction bases not matched to a gene: 14. Clinical history as reported by participants underpinned cohort assignment.

The chain links TRBV2 to TRBJ2-7; TRBD1 matches 8 bases. The receptor was derived from a woman aged 45-59 years who had recovered from COVID-19. The sequenced sample was PBMCs or T cells enriched from blood (not recorded which). The CDR3, as DNA: TGTGCCAGCAAATCGCCATCCCAGGGGGCCTACTACGAGCAGTACTTC. This codes for CASKSPSQGAYYEQYF.